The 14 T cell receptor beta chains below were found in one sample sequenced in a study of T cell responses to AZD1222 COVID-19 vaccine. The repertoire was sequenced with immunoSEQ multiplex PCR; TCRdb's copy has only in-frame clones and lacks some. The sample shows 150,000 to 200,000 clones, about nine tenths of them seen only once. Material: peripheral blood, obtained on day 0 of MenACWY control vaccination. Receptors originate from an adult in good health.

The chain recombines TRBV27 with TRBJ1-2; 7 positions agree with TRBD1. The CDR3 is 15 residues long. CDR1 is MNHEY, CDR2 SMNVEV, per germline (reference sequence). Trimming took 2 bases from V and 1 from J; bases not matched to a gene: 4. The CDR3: CASSLTTGFNYGYTF. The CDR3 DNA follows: TGTGCCAGCAGTTTAACGACAGGGTTTAACTATGGCTACACCTTC.

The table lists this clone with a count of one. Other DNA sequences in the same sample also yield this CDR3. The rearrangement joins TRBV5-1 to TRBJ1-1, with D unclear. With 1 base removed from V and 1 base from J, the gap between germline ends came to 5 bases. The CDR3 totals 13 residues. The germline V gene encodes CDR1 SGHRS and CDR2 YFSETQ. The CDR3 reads CASSLTGNTEAFF. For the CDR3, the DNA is TGCGCCAGCAGCTTGACTGGGAACACTGAAGCTTTCTTT.

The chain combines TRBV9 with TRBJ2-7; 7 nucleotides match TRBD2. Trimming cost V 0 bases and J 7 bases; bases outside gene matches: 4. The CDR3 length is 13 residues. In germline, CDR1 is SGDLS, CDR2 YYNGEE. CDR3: CASSVGGGGEQYF. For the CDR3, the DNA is TGTGCCAGCAGCGTAGGCGGGGGTGGTGAGCAGTACTTC.

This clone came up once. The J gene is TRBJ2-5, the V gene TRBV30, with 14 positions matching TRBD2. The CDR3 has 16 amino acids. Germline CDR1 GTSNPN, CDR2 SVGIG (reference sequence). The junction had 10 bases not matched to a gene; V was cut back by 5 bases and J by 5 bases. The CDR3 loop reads CAWATAGTSGGETQYF. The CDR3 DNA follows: TGTGCCTGGGCGACAGCCGGGACTAGCGGGGGTGAGACCCAGTACTTC. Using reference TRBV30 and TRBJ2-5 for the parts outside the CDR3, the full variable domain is SQTIHQWPATLVQPVGSPLSLECTVEGTSNPNLYWYRQAAGRGLQLLFYSVGIGQISSEVPQNLSASRPQDRQFILSSKKLLLSDSGFYLCAWATAGTSGGETQYFGPGTRLLVL.

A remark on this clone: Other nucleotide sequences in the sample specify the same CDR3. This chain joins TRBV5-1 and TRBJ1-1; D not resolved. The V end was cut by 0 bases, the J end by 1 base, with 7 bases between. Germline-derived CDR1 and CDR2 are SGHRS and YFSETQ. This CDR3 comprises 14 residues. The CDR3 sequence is CASSLGAGNTEAFF. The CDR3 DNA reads TGCGCCAGCAGCTTGGGGGCCGGGAACACTGAAGCTTTCTTT.

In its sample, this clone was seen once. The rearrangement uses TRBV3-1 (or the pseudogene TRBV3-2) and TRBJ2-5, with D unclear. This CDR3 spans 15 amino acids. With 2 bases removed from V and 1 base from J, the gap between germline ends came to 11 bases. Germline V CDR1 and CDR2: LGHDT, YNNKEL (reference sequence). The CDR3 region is CASSQYTTPQETQYF. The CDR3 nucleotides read TGTGCCAGCAGCCAATACACTACCCCCCAAGAGACCCAGTACTTC.

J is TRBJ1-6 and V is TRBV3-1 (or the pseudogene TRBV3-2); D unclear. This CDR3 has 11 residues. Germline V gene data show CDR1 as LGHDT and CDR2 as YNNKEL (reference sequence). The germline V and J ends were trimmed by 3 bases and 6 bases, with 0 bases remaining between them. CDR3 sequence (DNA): TGTGCCAGCAGCCATAATTCACCCCTCCACTTT. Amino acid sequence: CASSHNSPLHF.

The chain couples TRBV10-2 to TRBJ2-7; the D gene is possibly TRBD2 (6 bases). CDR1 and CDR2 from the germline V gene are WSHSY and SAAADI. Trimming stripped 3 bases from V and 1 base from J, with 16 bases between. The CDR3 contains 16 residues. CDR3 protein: CASSDVGGSRSYEQYF. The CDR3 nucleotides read TGCGCCAGCAGTGACGTCGGGGGTAGCCGGTCCTACGAGCAGTACTTC.

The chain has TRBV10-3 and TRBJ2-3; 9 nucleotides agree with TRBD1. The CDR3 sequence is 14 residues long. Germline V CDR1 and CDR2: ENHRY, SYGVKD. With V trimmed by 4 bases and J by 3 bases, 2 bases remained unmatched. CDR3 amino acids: CAISGTGATDTQYF. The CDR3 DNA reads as TGTGCCATCAGTGGGACAGGGGCAACAGATACGCAGTATTTT.

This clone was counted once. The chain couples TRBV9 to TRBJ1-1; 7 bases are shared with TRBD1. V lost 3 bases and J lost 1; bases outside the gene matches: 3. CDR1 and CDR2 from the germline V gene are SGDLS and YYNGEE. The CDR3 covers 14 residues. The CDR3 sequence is CASSATGPNTEAFF. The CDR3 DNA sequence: TGTGCCAGCAGCGCGACAGGGCCGAACACTGAAGCTTTCTTT.

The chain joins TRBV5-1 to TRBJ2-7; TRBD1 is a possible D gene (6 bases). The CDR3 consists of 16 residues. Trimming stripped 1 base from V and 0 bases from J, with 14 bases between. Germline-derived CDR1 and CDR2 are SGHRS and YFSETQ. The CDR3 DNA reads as TGCGCCAGCAGCTTGTATGCAGGGGAAAACTCCTACGAGCAGTACTTC. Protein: CASSLYAGENSYEQYF.

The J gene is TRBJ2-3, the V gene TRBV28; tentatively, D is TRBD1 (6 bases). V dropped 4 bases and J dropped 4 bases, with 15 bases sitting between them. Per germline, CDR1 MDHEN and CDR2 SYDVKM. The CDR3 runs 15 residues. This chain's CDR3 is CASSSPGDRADTQYF. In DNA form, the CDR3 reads TGTGCCAGCAGTTCCCCAGGGGATCGGGCAGATACGCAGTATTTT. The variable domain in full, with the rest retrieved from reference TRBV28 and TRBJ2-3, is DVKVTQSSRYLVKRTGEKVFLECVQDMDHENMFWYRQDPGLGLRLIYFSYDVKMKEKGDIPEGYSVSREKKERFSLILESASTNQTSMYLCASSSPGDRADTQYFGPGTRLTVL.

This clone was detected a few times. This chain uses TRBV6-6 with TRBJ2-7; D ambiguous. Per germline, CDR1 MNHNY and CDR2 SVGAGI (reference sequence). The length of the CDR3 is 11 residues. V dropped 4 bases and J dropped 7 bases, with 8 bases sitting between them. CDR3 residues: CASSSRMEQYF. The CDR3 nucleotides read TGTGCCAGCAGTTCCCGGATGGAGCAGTACTTC.

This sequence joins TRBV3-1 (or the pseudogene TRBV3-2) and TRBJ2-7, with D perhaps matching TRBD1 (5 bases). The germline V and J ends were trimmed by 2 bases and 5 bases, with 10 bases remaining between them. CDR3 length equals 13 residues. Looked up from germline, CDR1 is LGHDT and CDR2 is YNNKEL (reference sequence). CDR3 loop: CASSQNGRDEQYF. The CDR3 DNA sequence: TGTGCCAGCAGCCAAAACGGCAGGGACGAGCAGTACTTC.